The clone carrying this TCR beta chain was recorded only once. The data originate from a study of blood T cell repertoires in COVID-19. V was pared by 2 bases and J by 7 bases, with 21 bases between. From germline, CDR1 is LGHDT and CDR2 YNNKEL (reference sequence). The CDR3 runs 17 residues. As processed by the authors: Amplified reference gene primers provided the basis for estimating nucleated cell counts. Measured with immunoSEQ multiplex PCR; TCRdb has only the in-frame clones, and not every one. The V and J calls and clone size were taken over from that table, and D and trimming were inferred from the DNA. The sample lists 150,000 to 200,000 clones, around 76% occurring once.

This chain joins TRBV3-1 (or the pseudogene TRBV3-2) and TRBJ2-1, with unresolved D. The TCR was taken from a woman between 50 and 59 years old with acute COVID-19. Material: PBMCs or T cells enriched from blood (not recorded which). The CDR3 DNA is TGTGCCAGCAGCCAACAAGCCATACGCCTTCCTTCAAATGAGCAGTTCTTC. This translates into CASSQQAIRLPSNEQFF.